The entry below describes one T cell receptor (beta chain). The sample belongs to a study of human T cells and chemical hapten exposure. Study-level information: 2% DPC applied to a roughly 2 cm by roughly 2 cm arm area sensitized donors.

Noted time point: patch test 3, about 24 weeks after DPC sensitization. Treatment: therapeutic diphenylcyclopropenone sensitization with weekly scalp DPC. Investigators collected blood before applying each patch test. Germline CDR1 and CDR2: SGHAT and FQNNGV. V was cut by 1 base and J by 4 bases, with 6 bases left in between. The CDR3 contains 13 residues. TCRdb reprocessed the RACE reads via MiXCR and lists one record per CDR3 protein. The table includes 55,000 to 75,000 distinct CDR3 sequences, around 11% detected once. Sequences were derived from whole blood, sampled in connection with sensitization to the hapten diphenylcyclopropenone (DPC). The genes are TRBV11-2 and TRBJ2-3; D remains unclear. This TCR came from a man aged 25 to 40 with alopecia areata. Some clones in this sample may be carry-over from other donors' samples. CDR3 region: CASSLVVADTQYF. The CDR3 DNA reads TGTGCCAGCAGCTTAGTAGTGGCAGATACGCAGTATTTT.